A selection of T cell receptor beta chains follows, all from one sample in a study of shared clonotypes between healthy human individuals. Sequenced by immunoSEQ multiplex PCR; TCRdb stores in-frame clones only, minus some. Among approximately 740,000 clones listed, 80% to 95% were seen once. Specimen: naive CD8+ T cells sorted from blood. The receptors here all came from a man between 25 and 39 years old in good health. The CDR3 runs from the conserved cysteine through the conserved F or W. D genes are given only for firm matches. Size values are once, few and many counts, or a class for expanded clones, and some rows have none.

D gene | J gene | clone size | V gene | CDR3 DNA | CDR3 protein
. | TRBJ2-3 | . | TRBV28 | TGTGCCAGCACCCTAACGGGGTCGACAGATACGCAGTATTTT | CASTLTGSTDTQYF
. | TRBJ1-2 | few | TRBV19 | TGTGCCAGTAATAACCCCGAGGGCGGCGGCTACACCTTC | CASNNPEGGGYTF
. | TRBJ2-7 | once | TRBV20-1 | TGCAGTGCCAGCGGTGAGGGCGAGCAGTACTTC | CSASGEGEQYF
. | TRBJ2-7 | . | TRBV28 | TGTGCCAGCAGTTCCCCCCCGCAACAGGGTTACGAGCAGTACTTC | CASSSPPQQGYEQYF
. | TRBJ2-3 | . | TRBV9 | TGTGCCAGCAGCGTAGGGGGGAGAGATACAGATACGCAGTATTTT | CASSVGGRDTDTQYF
TRBD1 | TRBJ1-2 | . | TRBV4-3 | TGCGCCAGCAGCCAGGATATAATATCGGGACAGTTCGTCTATGGCTACACCTTC | CASSQDIISGQFVYGYTF
. | TRBJ2-4 | . | TRBV29-1 | TGCAGCGTTGTCTCCAATCTAGCCAAAAACATTCAGTACTTC | CSVVSNLAKNIQYF
. | TRBJ1-1 | . | TRBV4-1 | TGCGCCAGCAGCCATCCTGTCAGCACTGAAGCTTTCTTT | CASSHPVSTEAFF
. | TRBJ2-1 | few | TRBV7-8 | TGTGCCTGGGGCTGGGGCGAGCAGTTCTTC | CAWGWGEQFF
. | TRBJ1-5 | . | TRBV27 | TGTGCCAGCAGCCCGACATCTGGGGGGCCTAGCAATCAGCCCCAGCATTTT | CASSPTSGGPSNQPQHF
TRBD2 | TRBJ2-1 | . | TRBV7-9 | TGTGCCAGCAGCTTACGTTCTAGCGGGGGGAGCTCCTACAATGAGCAGTTCTTC | CASSLRSSGGSSYNEQFF
. | TRBJ2-7 | . | TRBV27 | TGTGCCAGCAGTTTATTCCGGGGGTTCCACGAGCAGTACTTC | CASSLFRGFHEQYF
. | TRBJ2-7 | . | TRBV5-1 | TGCGCCAGCAGCTTGGATGGGGACTACGAGCAGTACTTC | CASSLDGDYEQYF
. | TRBJ1-1 | . | TRBV9 | TGTGCCAGCAGCGCGGGGGTGAACACTGAAGCTTTCTTT | CASSAGVNTEAFF
TRBD2 | TRBJ2-7 | . | TRBV18 | TGTGCCAGCTCACCAGCGCGGGAGTACGCCGAGCAGTACTTC | CASSPAREYAEQYF
. | TRBJ2-7 | . | TRBV27 | TGTGCCAGCAGTTTGAACGGGCAAATAATCTACGAGCAGTACTTC | CASSLNGQIIYEQYF
. | TRBJ2-3 | . | TRBV4-2 | TGTGCCAGCAGCCAAGATGGAGGGAGGATAGCGGTCCACCACGGAGGCCCGCAGTATTTT | CASSQDGGRIAVHHGGPQYF
. | TRBJ1-3 | . | TRBV30 | TGTGCCTGGAGTGGAGAATCTGGAAACACCATATATTTT | CAWSGESGNTIYF
. | TRBJ2-7 | . | TRBV4-1 | TGCGCCAGCAGCCAAGATGAGCAGGGTAAATACGAGCAGTACTTC | CASSQDEQGKYEQYF
TRBD1 | TRBJ1-5 | . | TRBV10-3 | TGTGCCATCAGTGAAAAGGGACAGGGCAATCAGCCCCAGCATTTT | CAISEKGQGNQPQHF
. | TRBJ2-2 | . | TRBV4-1 | TGCGCCAGCAGCCAAGAGGGGACGGTGAACACCGGGGAGCTGTTTTTT | CASSQEGTVNTGELFF
TRBD1 | TRBJ1-4 | . | TRBV30 | TGTGCCTGGAGTGGGACAGGGGATGAAAAACTGTTTTTT | CAWSGTGDEKLFF
TRBD2 | TRBJ2-1 | . | TRBV5-4 | TGTGCCAGCAGCTTTGGGGGGGGCAATGAGCAGTTCTTC | CASSFGGGNEQFF
TRBD2 | TRBJ2-7 | once | TRBV27 | TGTGCCAGCAGTTTCCAGACGCTGACTAGCGGGACGTACGAGCAGTACTTC | CASSFQTLTSGTYEQYF
. | TRBJ1-1 | . | TRBV10-3 | TGTGCCATCAGGACGGAATCTGAAGCTTTCTTT | CAIRTESEAFF
TRBD2 | TRBJ2-3 | . | TRBV27 | TGTGCCAGCAGTCTTTGGGGACTAGCGGGAGGCCGAAACACAGATACGCAGTATTTT | CASSLWGLAGGRNTDTQYF
TRBD2 | TRBJ2-1 | . | TRBV6-5 | TGTGCCAGCAGTTACTCAAGGACTAGCGGGAAGGTAGAGCAGTTCTTC | CASSYSRTSGKVEQFF
. | TRBJ2-3 | . | TRBV2 | TGTGCCAGCAGTGGGCAGCTTGAAGATACGCAGTATTTT | CASSGQLEDTQYF
. | TRBJ2-1 | . | TRBV9 | TGTGCCAGCAGCGTAGAGACGGGGACCTACAATGAGCAGTTCTTC | CASSVETGTYNEQFF
. | TRBJ1-5 | . | TRBV27 | TGTGCCAGCAGACTCCGCGGGAGCAATCAGCCCCAGCATTTT | CASRLRGSNQPQHF
. | TRBJ1-2 | . | TRBV18 | TGTGCCAGCTCACCACCAGGGTTCACAGGACCAGAGGCTGGCTACACCTTC | CASSPPGFTGPEAGYTF
. | TRBJ2-4 | . | TRBV25-1 | TGTGCCAGCAGTGAATCGGGGGCGGAGAAAAACATTCAGTACTTC | CASSESGAEKNIQYF
TRBD1 | TRBJ2-7 | few | TRBV5-1 | TGCGCCAGCAGTGTGGACAGGGAAGAGCAGTACTTC | CASSVDREEQYF
TRBD2 | TRBJ2-3 | . | TRBV27 | TGTGCCAGTGGGTGGCTAGCGGTCACAGATACGCAGTATTTT | CASGWLAVTDTQYF
. | TRBJ2-2 | . | TRBV6-6 | TGTGCCAGCAGTTACACCAGGACAGAAACCGGGGAGCTGTTTTTT | CASSYTRTETGELFF
. | TRBJ1-3 | . | TRBV9 | TGTGCCAGCAGCGTAGCGGCCAGGGATTGGAACACCATATATTTT | CASSVAARDWNTIYF
TRBD1 | TRBJ2-1 | few | TRBV25-1 | TGTGCCAGCAGTGAACCCGGACAGGGTCACAATGAGCAGTTCTTC | CASSEPGQGHNEQFF
. | TRBJ2-1 | . | TRBV6-1 | TGTGCCAGCAGGCCAGCAGCGGATAGCAGCGATGAGCAGTTCTTC | CASRPAADSSDEQFF
TRBD2 | TRBJ2-5 | . | TRBV10-2 | TGCGCCAGCAGTGAGCCCACTAGCGGGAGGAGTGAGACCCAGTACTTC | CASSEPTSGRSETQYF
. | TRBJ1-5 | . | TRBV5-1 | TGCGCCAGCAGCCCCGAGGGGGATAGCAATCAGCCCCAGCATTTT | CASSPEGDSNQPQHF